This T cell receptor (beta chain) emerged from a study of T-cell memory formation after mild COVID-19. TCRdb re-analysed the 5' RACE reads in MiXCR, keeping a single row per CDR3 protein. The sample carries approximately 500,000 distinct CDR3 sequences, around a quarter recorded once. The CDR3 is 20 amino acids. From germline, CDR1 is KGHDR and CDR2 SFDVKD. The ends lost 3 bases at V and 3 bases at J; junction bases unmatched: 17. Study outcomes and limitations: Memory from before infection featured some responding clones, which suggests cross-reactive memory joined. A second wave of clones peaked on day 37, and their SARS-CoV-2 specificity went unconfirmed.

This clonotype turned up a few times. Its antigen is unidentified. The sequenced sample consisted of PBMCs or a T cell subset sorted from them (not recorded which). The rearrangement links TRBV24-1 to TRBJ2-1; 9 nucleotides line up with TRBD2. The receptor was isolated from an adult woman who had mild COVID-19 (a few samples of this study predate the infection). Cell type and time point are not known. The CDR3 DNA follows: TGTGCCACCAGTGATGGGTTGGCGAGCGGGAGGATGAGGGACTACAATGAGCAGTTCTTC. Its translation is CATSDGLASGRMRDYNEQFF.